The sample holds many counts of the clone carrying this T cell receptor beta chain. Antigen: not known. The data were obtained in a study of human T cells and chemical hapten exposure. Individual cDNA molecules in this library carried unique molecular identifiers. Via MiXCR, TCRdb re-called the RACE reads, giving one row per CDR3 protein. This sample has 84,000 or so distinct CDR3 sequences, with 10% to 13% found just once. The study, taken as a whole, reports: While controls formed fewer of them, expanded TCRs formed significantly more large CDR3 similarity clusters. Given that the donors had alopecia, their immune response may differ from that seen in healthy people. TCRs exceeding a frequency of 1 in 1000 stayed unchanged under DPC sensitization.

Regarding time point: patch test 2, 6 weeks after DPC sensitization. As for treatment: therapeutic diphenylcyclopropenone sensitization with weekly scalp DPC. Germline V gene data show CDR1 as MDHEN and CDR2 as SYDVKM. This CDR3 comprises 11 residues. The germline V and J ends were trimmed by 6 bases and 3 bases, with 6 bases remaining between them. The V gene is TRBV28, the J gene TRBJ2-7; D unclear. The receptor comes from a woman aged 30 to 39 with alopecia areata. Some clones in this sample may be carry-over from other donors' samples. Sequencing was performed on whole blood, taken in connection with sensitization to the hapten diphenylcyclopropenone (DPC). The CDR3 spells CASRRNYEQYF. The CDR3 DNA is TGTGCCAGCAGGCGAAACTACGAGCAGTACTTC.